This T cell receptor (beta chain) was found in a study of cytomegalovirus exposure and HLA in healthy donors. The primer mix had 60 Vbeta and 13 Jbeta primers. TCRdb's copy holds only in-frame clones and misses some; the assay was immunoSEQ multiplex PCR. The sample contains about 180,000 clones, 80% to 90% of which appear only once. The junction had 3 bases not matched to a gene; V was cut back by 6 bases and J by 5 bases. This CDR3 comprises 12 residues. The germline V gene has CDR1 MNHNS and CDR2 SASEGT. Sequencing was carried out using PBMCs. The chain combines TRBV6-1 with TRBJ2-7, with 8 bases matching TRBD1. The sequence came from a male donor in good health and CMV-seronegative. The CDR3 spells CASRTQGDEQYF. The CDR3 bases are TGTGCCAGCAGGACACAGGGGGACGAGCAGTACTTC.